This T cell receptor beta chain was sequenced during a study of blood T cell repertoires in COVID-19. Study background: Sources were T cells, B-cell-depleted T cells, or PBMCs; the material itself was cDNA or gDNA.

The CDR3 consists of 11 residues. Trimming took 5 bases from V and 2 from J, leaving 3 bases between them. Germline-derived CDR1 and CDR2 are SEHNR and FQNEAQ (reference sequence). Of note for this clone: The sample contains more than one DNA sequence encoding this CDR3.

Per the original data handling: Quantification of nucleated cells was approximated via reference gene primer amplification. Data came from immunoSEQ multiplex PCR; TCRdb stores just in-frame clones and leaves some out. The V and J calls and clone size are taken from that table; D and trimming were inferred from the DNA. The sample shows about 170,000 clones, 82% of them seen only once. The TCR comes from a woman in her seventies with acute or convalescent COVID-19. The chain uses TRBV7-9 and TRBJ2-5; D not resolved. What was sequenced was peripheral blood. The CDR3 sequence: CASSPQETQYF. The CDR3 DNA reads TGTGCCAGCAGCCCTCAAGAGACCCAGTACTTC.